The 5 T cell receptor beta chains below were found in one sample sequenced in a study of cytomegalovirus exposure and HLA in healthy donors. The method was immunoSEQ multiplex PCR; TCRdb's version includes in-frame clones alone and lacks a portion of them. The sample holds 70,000 to 75,000 clones, roughly 92% seen once. Sequenced: PBMCs. The receptor source for this set is a woman aged 18-35 years in good health and CMV-seropositive.

V and J are TRBV15 and TRBJ2-1; 11 bases map to TRBD1. Per germline, CDR1 LNHNV and CDR2 YYDKDF (reference sequence). With 5 bases clipped from V and 3 bases from J, the junction kept 6 bases outside the gene matches. CDR3 length equals 16 residues. CDR3 protein: CATSRIGTGGYNEQFF. Here the CDR3 DNA reads TGTGCCACCAGCCGGATCGGGACAGGGGGCTACAATGAGCAGTTCTTC.

The chain combines TRBV10-2 with TRBJ2-7; 8 positions agree with TRBD1. The V gene's germline CDR1 is WSHSY and CDR2 SAAADI. J lost 5 bases, V lost 7 bases, and 13 bases had no gene match. This CDR3 is 15 amino acids long. CDR3 protein: CASTFSPGTGDEQYF. For the CDR3, the DNA is TGCGCCAGCACTTTTTCACCCGGGACAGGAGACGAGCAGTACTTC.

This clone was seen only once. The chain couples TRBV7-8 to TRBJ1-6, with 8 bases aligning to TRBD1. J was trimmed by 5 bases and V by 2 bases; bases with no gene match: 8. CDR1 and CDR2 (germline): SGHVS, FQNEAQ. The CDR3 runs 17 residues. The CDR3 DNA reads TGTGCCAGCAGCTTATCTGGACAGGGAATCCATAATTCACCCCTCCACTTT. Translating it yields CASSLSGQGIHNSPLHF.

The chain joins TRBV7-2 to TRBJ2-3; 8 positions agree with TRBD2. Trimming cost V 2 bases and J 4 bases; bases outside gene matches: 2. There are 14 residues in the CDR3. CDR1 and CDR2 from the germline V gene are SGHTA and FQGNSA. CDR3 DNA: TGTGCCAGCAGCTTATACGGGGGGGCAGATACGCAGTATTTT. Protein: CASSLYGGADTQYF.

This chain connects TRBV4-1 to TRBJ2-7, with D tentatively TRBD1 (6 bases). This CDR3 has 13 residues. Per the germline V gene, CDR1 is MGHRA and CDR2 is YSYEKL. With 4 bases removed from V and 5 bases from J, the gap between germline ends came to 12 bases. The CDR3 coding sequence is TGCGCCAGCAGCCCTATAGGGGGACACGAGCAGTACTTC. Its translation is CASSPIGGHEQYF.